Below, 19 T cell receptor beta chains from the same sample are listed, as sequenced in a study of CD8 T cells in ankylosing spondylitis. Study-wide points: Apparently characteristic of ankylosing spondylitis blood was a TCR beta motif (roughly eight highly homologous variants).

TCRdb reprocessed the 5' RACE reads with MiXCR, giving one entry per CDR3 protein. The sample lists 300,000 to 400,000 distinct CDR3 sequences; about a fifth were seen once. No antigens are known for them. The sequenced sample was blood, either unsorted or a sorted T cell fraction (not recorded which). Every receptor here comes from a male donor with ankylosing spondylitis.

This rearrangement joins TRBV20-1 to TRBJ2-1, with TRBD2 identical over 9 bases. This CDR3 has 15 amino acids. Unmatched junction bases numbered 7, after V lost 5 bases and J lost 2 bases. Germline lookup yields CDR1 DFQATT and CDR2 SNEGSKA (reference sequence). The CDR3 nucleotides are TGCAGTGCTGGGGCCAGACTAGCGGCCTACAATGAGCAGTTCTTC. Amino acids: CSAGARLAAYNEQFF.

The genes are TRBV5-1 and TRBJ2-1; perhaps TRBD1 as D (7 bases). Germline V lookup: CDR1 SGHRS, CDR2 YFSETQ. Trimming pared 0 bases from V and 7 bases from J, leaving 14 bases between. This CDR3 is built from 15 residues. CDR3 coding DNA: TGCGCCAGCAGCTTGGTGGCAGGGGGGAGGAATGAGCAGTTCTTC. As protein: CASSLVAGGRNEQFF.

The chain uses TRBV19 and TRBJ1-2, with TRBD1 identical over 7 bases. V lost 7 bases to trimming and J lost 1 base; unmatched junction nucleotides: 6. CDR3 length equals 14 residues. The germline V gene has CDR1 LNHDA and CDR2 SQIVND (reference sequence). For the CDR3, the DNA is TGTGCCAGTACCCCGGGACAGCATAACTATGGCTACACCTTC. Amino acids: CASTPGQHNYGYTF.

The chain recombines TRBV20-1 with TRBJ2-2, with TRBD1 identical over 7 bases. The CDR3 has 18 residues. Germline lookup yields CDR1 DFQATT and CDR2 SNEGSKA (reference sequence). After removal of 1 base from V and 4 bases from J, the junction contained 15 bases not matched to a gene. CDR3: CSARAHYFRAGGTGELFF. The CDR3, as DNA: TGCAGTGCTAGAGCCCATTATTTCCGGGCAGGGGGCACCGGGGAGCTGTTTTTT.

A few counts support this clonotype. CDR3 in amino acids: CASSQGQFFYGYTF. The CDR3 DNA sequence: TGCGCCAGCAGCCAAGGACAGTTCTTCTATGGCTACACCTTC. V gene TRBV4-1 combines with J gene TRBJ1-2, with a possible D match to TRBD1 (5 bases). Germline V gives CDR1 MGHRA, CDR2 YSYEKL. The ends were cut back, 1 base at V and 4 bases at J, with 10 bases in the middle. This CDR3 has 14 residues.

This CDR3 reads CSATAINEKLFF. The CDR3 DNA sequence: TGCAGTGCAACAGCTATTAATGAAAAACTGTTTTTT. This rearrangement joins TRBV20-1 to TRBJ1-4; D call uncertain. CDR1 is DFQATT, CDR2 SNEGSKA, per germline (reference sequence). V lost 6 bases, J lost 4 bases, and 9 bases lay in between. This CDR3 has 12 amino acids.

CDR3 sequence: CASSLMGDGTGELFF. CDR3 nucleotide sequence: TGTGCCAGCAGCTTAATGGGGGACGGCACCGGGGAGCTGTTTTTT. The rearrangement uses TRBV7-3 and TRBJ2-2, with D possibly being TRBD1 or TRBD2 (5 bases each). V was shortened by 1 base and J by 4 bases, with 10 bases between the two germline ends. This CDR3 has 15 residues. Germline CDR1 SGHTA, CDR2 FQGTGA.

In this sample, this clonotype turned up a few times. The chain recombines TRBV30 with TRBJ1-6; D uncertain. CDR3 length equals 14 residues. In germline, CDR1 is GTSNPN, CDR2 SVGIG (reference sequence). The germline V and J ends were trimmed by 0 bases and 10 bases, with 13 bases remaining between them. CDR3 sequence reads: CAWSVRAARSPLHF. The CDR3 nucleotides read TGTGCCTGGAGTGTACGGGCCGCACGGTCACCCCTCCACTTT.

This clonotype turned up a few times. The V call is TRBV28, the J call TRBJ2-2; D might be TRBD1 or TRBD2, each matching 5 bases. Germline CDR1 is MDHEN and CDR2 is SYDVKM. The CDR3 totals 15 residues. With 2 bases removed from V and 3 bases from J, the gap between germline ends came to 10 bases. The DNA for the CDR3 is TGTGCCAGCAGTTTACGCCTGGGGGACACCGGGGAGCTGTTTTTT. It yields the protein CASSLRLGDTGELFF.

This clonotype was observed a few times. The CDR3 sequence: CASSLAITGKTGYTQYF. The DNA of the CDR3 is TGTGCCAGCAGCTTAGCGATAACAGGGAAGACCGGCTATACGCAGTATTTT. V and J are TRBV7-3 and TRBJ2-3; possible D gene TRBD1, 6 bases. Germline V gene lookup returns CDR1 SGHTA and CDR2 FQGTGA. V was pared by 2 bases and J by 7 bases, with 22 bases between. This CDR3 spans 17 amino acids.

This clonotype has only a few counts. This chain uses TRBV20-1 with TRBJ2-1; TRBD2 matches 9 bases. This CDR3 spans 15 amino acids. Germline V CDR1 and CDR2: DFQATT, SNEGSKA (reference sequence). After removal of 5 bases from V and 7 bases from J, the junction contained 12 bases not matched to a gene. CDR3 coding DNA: TGCAGTGCTCGCTCATTGCGACTAGCGGCTAATGAGCAGTTCTTC. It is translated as CSARSLRLAANEQFF.

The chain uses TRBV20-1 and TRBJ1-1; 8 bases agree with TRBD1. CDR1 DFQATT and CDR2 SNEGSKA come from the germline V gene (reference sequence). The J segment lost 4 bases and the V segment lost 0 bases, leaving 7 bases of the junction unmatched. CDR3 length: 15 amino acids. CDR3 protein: CSARDPRGRSTEAFF. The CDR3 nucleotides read TGCAGTGCTAGAGATCCCAGGGGGCGCAGCACTGAAGCTTTCTTT.

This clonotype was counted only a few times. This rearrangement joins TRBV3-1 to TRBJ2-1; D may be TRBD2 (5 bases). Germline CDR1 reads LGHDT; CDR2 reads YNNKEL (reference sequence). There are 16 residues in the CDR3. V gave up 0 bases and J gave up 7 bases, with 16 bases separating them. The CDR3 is CASSQEGRPPENEQFF. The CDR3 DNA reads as TGTGCCAGCAGCCAAGAGGGGAGACCCCCCGAGAATGAGCAGTTCTTC.

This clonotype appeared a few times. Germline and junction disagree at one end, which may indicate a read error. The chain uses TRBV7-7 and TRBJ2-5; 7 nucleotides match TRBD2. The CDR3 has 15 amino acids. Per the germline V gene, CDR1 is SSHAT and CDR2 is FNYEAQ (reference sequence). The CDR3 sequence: CASSFGLGTQETQYF. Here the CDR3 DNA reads TGTGCTAGCAGCTTCGGACTAGGGACTCAAGAGACCCAGTACTTC.

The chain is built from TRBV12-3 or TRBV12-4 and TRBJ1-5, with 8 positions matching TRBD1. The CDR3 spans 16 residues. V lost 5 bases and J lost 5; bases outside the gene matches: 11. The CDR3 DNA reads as TGTGCCAGCAGTCCTTCACGGACAGGGCTCGATCAGCCCCAGCATTTT. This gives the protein CASSPSRTGLDQPQHF.

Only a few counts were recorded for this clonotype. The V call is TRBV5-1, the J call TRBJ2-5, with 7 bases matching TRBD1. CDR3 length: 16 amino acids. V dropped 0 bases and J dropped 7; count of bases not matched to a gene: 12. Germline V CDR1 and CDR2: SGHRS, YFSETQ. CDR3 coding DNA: TGCGCCAGCAGCTTGGAAGCCGGGACAGACCTGCGGACCCAGTACTTC. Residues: CASSLEAGTDLRTQYF.

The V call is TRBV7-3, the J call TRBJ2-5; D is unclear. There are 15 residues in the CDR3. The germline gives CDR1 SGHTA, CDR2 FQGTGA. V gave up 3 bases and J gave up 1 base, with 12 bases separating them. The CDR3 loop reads CASSLGGPSQETQYF. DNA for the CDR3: TGTGCCAGCAGCTTGGGTGGGCCCTCCCAAGAGACCCAGTACTTC. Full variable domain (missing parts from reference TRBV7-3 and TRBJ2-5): GAGVSQTPSNKVTEKGKYVELRCDPISGHTALYWYRQSLGQGPEFLIYFQGTGAADDSGLPNDRFFAVRPEGSVSTLKIQRTERGDSAVYLCASSLGGPSQETQYFGPGTRLLVL.

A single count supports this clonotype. This CDR3 is CASSLLAARADTQYF. The DNA of the CDR3 is TGTGCCAGCAGCTTACTGGCGGCGAGGGCAGATACGCAGTATTTT. The V gene is TRBV7-2, the J gene TRBJ2-3, with a weak D call TRBD2 (5 bases). CDR3 length: 15 residues. Per the germline V gene, CDR1 is SGHTA and CDR2 is FQGNSA. Trimming cost V 2 bases and J 4 bases, with 13 bases left between them. The whole variable domain, filled in from reference TRBV7-2 and TRBJ2-3, reads GAGVSQSPSNKVTEKGKDVELRCDPISGHTALYWYRQSLGQGLEFLIYFQGNSAPDKSGLPSDRFSAERTGGSVSTLTIQRTQQEDSAVYLCASSLLAARADTQYFGPGTRLTVL.

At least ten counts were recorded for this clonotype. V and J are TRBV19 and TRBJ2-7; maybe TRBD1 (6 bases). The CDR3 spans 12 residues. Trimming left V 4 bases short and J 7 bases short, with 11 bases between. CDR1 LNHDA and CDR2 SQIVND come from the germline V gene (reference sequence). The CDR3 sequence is CASSTGVGEQYF. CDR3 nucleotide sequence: TGTGCCAGTAGTACAGGGGTGGGTGAGCAGTACTTC.